The next 11 T cell receptor beta chains were all read from a single sample in a study of T-cell memory formation after mild COVID-19. TCRdb re-called the 5' RACE reads through MiXCR, storing one row per CDR3 protein. The sample lists about 57,000 distinct CDR3 sequences, 12% occurring once. The sample was PBMCs or a T cell subset sorted from them (not recorded which). The receptors come from a man between 18 and 29 years old who had mild COVID-19 (a few samples of this study predate the infection). Cell type and time point are not known.

This clonotype was observed many times. J is TRBJ2-7 and V is TRBV7-2, with TRBD1 matching 7 bases. Germline trimming cut 4 bases from V and 6 bases from J; bases unmatched to any gene: 3. The CDR3 consists of 12 residues. Looked up from germline, CDR1 is SGHTA and CDR2 is FQGNSA. CDR3 sequence reads: CASSYGDSEQYF. The DNA for the CDR3 is TGTGCCAGCAGCTATGGGGACAGCGAGCAGTACTTC.

This clonotype was detected only a few times. V is TRBV7-9 and J is TRBJ2-7; 7 nucleotides agree with TRBD1. The CDR3 contains 13 residues. Germline CDR1 and CDR2: SEHNR and FQNEAQ (reference sequence). V was pared by 3 bases and J by 5 bases, with 4 bases of the junction left unmatched. The CDR3: CASSFDRVDEQYF. DNA for the CDR3: TGTGCCAGCAGCTTCGACAGGGTCGACGAGCAGTACTTC.

In its sample, this clonotype was seen many times. J is TRBJ2-3 and V is TRBV7-2; weak D call: TRBD2 (7 bases). The CDR3 loop spans 13 amino acids. Deletions cut 2 bases from V and 5 bases from J, with 8 bases between. CDR1 and CDR2 from the germline V gene are SGHTA and FQGNSA. The CDR3 DNA reads TGTGCCAGCAGCTTAAGGGGGGGAGATACGCAGTATTTT. Amino acid sequence: CASSLRGGDTQYF. Drawing the rest from reference TRBV7-2 and TRBJ2-3, the complete variable domain is GAGVSQSPSNKVTEKGKDVELRCDPISGHTALYWYRQSLGQGLEFLIYFQGNSAPDKSGLPSDRFSAERTGGSVSTLTIQRTQQEDSAVYLCASSLRGGDTQYFGPGTRLTVL.

This clonotype was counted only a few times. V gene TRBV4-3 combines with J gene TRBJ2-3; 7 positions match TRBD1. The CDR3 runs to 14 residues. CDR1 is LGHNA, CDR2 YSLEER, per germline. Trimming took 4 bases from V and 6 from J; bases not matched to a gene: 7. The CDR3 spells CASSLGQKPDTQYF. CDR3 in DNA: TGCGCCAGCAGCCTGGGACAGAAGCCCGATACGCAGTATTTT.

J is TRBJ1-1 and V is TRBV7-3; D gene ambiguous. The V gene lost 1 base and the J gene lost 1 base, with 13 bases spanning the gap. Germline CDR1 is SGHTA and CDR2 is FQGTGA. There are 16 residues in the CDR3. CDR3 in amino acids: CASSLSGSAGNTEAFF. CDR3 nucleotides: TGTGCCAGCAGCTTAAGCGGGAGTGCAGGGAACACTGAAGCTTTCTTT.

The chain couples TRBV5-5 to TRBJ2-2; TRBD2 is a possible D gene (6 bases). There are 15 residues in the CDR3. Trimming cost V 1 base and J 4 bases, with 11 bases left between them. Germline CDR1 and CDR2: SGHKS and YYEKEE (reference sequence). The CDR3 protein is CASSLRRDPTGELFF. The CDR3 DNA reads TGTGCCAGCAGCTTGCGGAGGGACCCCACCGGGGAGCTGTTTTTT.

This chain connects TRBV10-1 to TRBJ2-3; 7 bases are shared with TRBD2. The CDR3 runs to 14 residues. The germline V gene encodes CDR1 WNHNN and CDR2 SYGVQD (reference sequence). The trim removed 3 bases at V and 1 base at J, leaving 1 base unmatched. The CDR3 spells CASSDAGGTDTQYF. The CDR3 nucleotides read TGCGCCAGCAGTGACGCGGGGGGCACAGATACGCAGTATTTT.

Concerning this clonotype itself: This may be a read error: a much more frequent sequence differs by one nucleotide. The chain joins TRBV6-5 to TRBJ1-5; the D gene is possibly TRBD1 (5 bases). The CDR3 spans 16 residues. Germline-derived CDR1 and CDR2 are MNHEY and SVGAGI. V lost 4 bases and J 9 bases, leaving 22 bases between the germline ends. The CDR3 region has the DNA TGTGCCAGCAGTTCCCAACCCACAGGACGGTATCGGCCCCAGCATTTT. Amino acids: CASSSQPTGRYRPQHF.

This sequence joins TRBV6-2 or TRBV6-3 and TRBJ1-6; D unresolved. The CDR3 is made up of 11 amino acids. The germline V gene encodes CDR1 MNHEY and CDR2 SVGEGT. V was cut by 4 bases and J by 9 bases, with 4 bases left in between. The CDR3 DNA is TGTGCCAGCAGTTTCCGTTCACCCCTCCACTTT. Protein: CASSFRSPLHF.

This clonotype has just a few counts. This chain connects TRBV4-1 to TRBJ2-1; D unresolved. Germline CDR1 is MGHRA and CDR2 is YSYEKL. V lost 2 bases and J lost 7, with 3 bases in between. The CDR3 is 11 residues long. CDR3: CASSQFNEQFF. The CDR3 DNA is TGCGCCAGCAGCCAATTTAATGAGCAGTTCTTC.

This clonotype showed up just a few times. The chain combines TRBV19 with TRBJ2-5; TRBD1 aligns across 9 bases. Germline lookup yields CDR1 LNHDA and CDR2 SQIVND (reference sequence). Germline trimming cut 4 bases from V and 5 bases from J; bases unmatched to any gene: 8. The CDR3 length is 15 residues. The CDR3 region is CASSTGTGNRETQYF. CDR3 DNA sequence: TGTGCCAGTAGTACCGGGACAGGGAACAGGGAGACCCAGTACTTC.